Sequencing of this TCR beta chain was carried out in a study of shared clonotypes between healthy human individuals. Original data processing: Sequence data from immunoSEQ were junction-only and lacked quality scores; consequently, filtering differed. The data were produced by immunoSEQ multiplex PCR, yet TCRdb's version contains in-frame clones alone and is incomplete. The V and J calls and clone size were taken over from that table, and D and trimming were inferred from the DNA. The sample shows about 480,000 clones, more than 65% of them seen only once. Trimming took off 1 base at V and 4 bases at J, with 15 bases between the two ends. Looked up from germline, CDR1 is LNHNV and CDR2 is YYDKDF (reference sequence). This CDR3 has 16 amino acids.

Sequencing was performed on PBMCs. This clonotype was sampled from a woman in her thirties or forties in good health. Some clones in this sample may be carry-over from other donors' samples. The V and J genes are TRBV15 and TRBJ2-3; maybe TRBD1 (5 bases). CDR3 region: CATSRAAGQGSDTQYF. DNA of the CDR3: TGTGCCACCAGCAGAGCCGCCGGGCAGGGATCAGATACGCAGTATTTT.